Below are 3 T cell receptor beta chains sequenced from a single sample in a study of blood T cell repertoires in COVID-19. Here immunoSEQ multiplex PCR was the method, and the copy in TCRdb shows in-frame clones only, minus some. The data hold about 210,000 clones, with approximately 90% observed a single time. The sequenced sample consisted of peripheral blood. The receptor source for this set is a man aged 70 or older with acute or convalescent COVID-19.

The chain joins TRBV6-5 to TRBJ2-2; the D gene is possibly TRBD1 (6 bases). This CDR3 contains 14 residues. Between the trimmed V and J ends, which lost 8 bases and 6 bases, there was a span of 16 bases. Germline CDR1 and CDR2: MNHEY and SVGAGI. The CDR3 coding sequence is TGTGCCAGCGGGCAGGGGCAATTTGCCGGGGAGCTGTTTTTT. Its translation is CASGQGQFAGELFF.

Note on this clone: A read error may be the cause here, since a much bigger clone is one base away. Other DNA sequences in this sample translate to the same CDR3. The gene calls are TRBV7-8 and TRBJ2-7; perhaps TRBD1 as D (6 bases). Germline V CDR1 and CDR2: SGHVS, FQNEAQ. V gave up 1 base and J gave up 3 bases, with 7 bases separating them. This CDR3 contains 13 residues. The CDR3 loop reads CASSLGGGYEQYF. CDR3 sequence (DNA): TGTGCCAGCAGCTTAGGAGGGGGCTACGAGCAGTACTTC.

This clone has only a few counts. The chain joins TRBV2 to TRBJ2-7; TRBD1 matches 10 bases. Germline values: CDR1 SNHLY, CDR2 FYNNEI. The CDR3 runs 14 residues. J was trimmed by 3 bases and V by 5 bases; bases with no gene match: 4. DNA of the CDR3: TGTGCCAGCAGTTGGGACAGGGGAAGCTACGAGCAGTACTTC. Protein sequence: CASSWDRGSYEQYF.